Each of the 32 T cell receptor beta chains below was sequenced from the same sample in a study of beta chain features in type 1 diabetes (dated by TCRdb to the late 2010s). The library was built by means of the immunoSEQ multiplex PCR assay. The High Capacity cDNA Reverse Transcription Kit was used to reverse transcribe all of the isolated RNA, meaning that expressed TCRB transcripts were what got sequenced. TCRdb carries this immuneACCESS record with in-frame sequences only. Its versions omit some clonotypes, under half of them owing to an unresolved V gene in the studies checked, with the rest unexplained. Recorded for this sample are 150,000 or so clones; approximately 8.4% of them occurred a single time. Together, the top ten hold over 2% of the sample. The sample comprised central memory CD4+ T cells from blood. The receptors originated from a woman aged 18-29 years in good health.

This clone was found a few times. This chain uses TRBV27 with TRBJ2-3; D might be TRBD1 (6 bases). The CDR3 has 16 residues. Germline lookup yields CDR1 MNHEY and CDR2 SMNVEV (reference sequence). Deletions cut 5 bases from V and 0 bases from J, with 15 bases between. The CDR3 nucleotides read TGTGCCAGCAGTACCTACCGACAGGCCAGCACAGATACGCAGTATTTT. Translated, it gives CASSTYRQASTDTQYF.

This chain joins TRBV2 and TRBJ1-4; 7 bases are a match to TRBD1. Per germline, CDR1 SNHLY and CDR2 FYNNEI. The CDR3 spans 16 residues. Trimming cost V 1 base and J 5 bases; bases outside gene matches: 7. This CDR3 is CASSEEGAAGNEKLFF. The CDR3 nucleotides read TGTGCCAGCAGTGAAGAGGGGGCGGCAGGGAATGAAAAACTGTTTTTT.

This clone was seen a few times. J is TRBJ2-2 and V is TRBV5-6, with D possibly being TRBD2 (5 bases). V was shortened by 0 bases and J by 3 bases, with 12 bases between the two germline ends. The CDR3 contains 16 residues. CDR1 and CDR2 from the germline V gene are SGHDT and YYEEEE. DNA of the CDR3: TGTGCCAGCAGCTTGGCAGCGGCAGGTCACACCGGGGAGCTGTTTTTT. It is translated as CASSLAAAGHTGELFF.

Notes on this clone: The junction differs from germline at one of its ends, possibly a read error. The CDR3 sequence is CASSLGTSLLF. CDR3 DNA sequence: TGTGCCAGCAGCCTCGGGACTAGCCTCCTCTTC. This rearrangement joins TRBV14 to TRBJ2-7; the match to TRBD2 covers 9 bases. In germline, CDR1 is SGHDN, CDR2 FVKESK. The CDR3 length is 11 residues. The full variable domain, completed using reference TRBV14 and TRBJ2-7, is EAGVTQFPSHSVIEKGQTVTLRCDPISGHDNLYWYRRVMGKEIKFLLHFVKESKQDESGMPNNRFLAERTGGTYSTLKVQPAELEDSGVYFCASSLGTSLLFGPGTRLTVT.

The chain couples TRBV19 to TRBJ2-1, with TRBD1 matching 8 bases. V dropped 11 bases and J dropped 4; count of bases not matched to a gene: 13. The CDR3 totals 15 residues. Germline loops: CDR1 LNHDA, CDR2 SQIVND (reference sequence). The CDR3 sequence is CASDRGAWGYNEQFF. CDR3 nucleotide sequence: TGTGCCTCTGACAGGGGAGCGTGGGGTTACAATGAGCAGTTCTTC.

V is TRBV27 and J is TRBJ1-1, with TRBD1 matching 8 bases. CDR1 is MNHEY and CDR2 is SMNVEV in the germline V gene (reference sequence). Losses at the gene ends were 2 bases for V and 5 bases for J; bases not matched to a gene: 10. The CDR3 length is 16 residues. The CDR3 here is CASSLRAATGGTEAFF. The CDR3 bases are TGTGCCAGCAGTTTAAGGGCGGCCACAGGGGGAACTGAAGCTTTCTTT.

This clone occurred a few times. The V call is TRBV29-1, the J call TRBJ2-5; D gene ambiguous. The CDR3 length is 10 residues. Trimming shortened V by 3 bases and J by 5 bases, and 4 bases separated the two germline ends. Germline V gene sequence: CDR1 SQVTM, CDR2 ANQGSEA. CDR3 region: CSVERETQYF. CDR3 nucleotides: TGCAGCGTTGAGCGGGAGACCCAGTACTTC.

The CDR3, as DNA: TGTGCCAGCAGCGGCGCGAGGTACCCGGGGGAGACCCAGTACTTC. Its protein is CASSGARYPGETQYF. The genes are TRBV27 and TRBJ2-5; D is perhaps TRBD2 (5 bases). The CDR3 loop spans 15 amino acids. V lost 6 bases and J 5 bases, leaving 19 bases between the germline ends. Germline V lookup: CDR1 MNHEY, CDR2 SMNVEV (reference sequence).

The gene calls are TRBV7-2 and TRBJ1-1; 8 bases align to TRBD1. Germline V gives CDR1 SGHTA, CDR2 FQGNSA. The ends lost 5 bases at V and 8 bases at J; junction bases unmatched: 7. The CDR3 length is 13 residues. CDR3 DNA: TGTGCCAGCAGCCCCTACGGGACAGGAGAAGCTTTCTTT. Protein product: CASSPYGTGEAFF. The full variable domain, completed using reference TRBV7-2 and TRBJ1-1, is GAGVSQSPSNKVTEKGKDVELRCDPISGHTALYWYRQSLGQGLEFLIYFQGNSAPDKSGLPSDRFSAERTGGSVSTLTIQRTQQEDSAVYLCASSPYGTGEAFFGQGTRLTVV.

The chain recombines TRBV5-4 with TRBJ1-3; 8 bases match TRBD1. The germline V gene encodes CDR1 SGHNT and CDR2 YYREEE (reference sequence). Trimming removed 4 bases from V and 5 bases from J; junction bases left unmatched: 5. The CDR3 spans 14 residues. DNA of the CDR3: TGTGCCAGCAGCGCTCAGGGGGCAAGAAACACCATATATTTT. Amino acids: CASSAQGARNTIYF.

This clone was seen a few times. The rearrangement uses TRBV5-6 and TRBJ2-7; D ambiguous. Germline V gives CDR1 SGHDT, CDR2 YYEEEE. Trimming removed 3 bases from V and 3 bases from J, with 7 bases in between. CDR3 length equals 12 residues. The CDR3 protein is CASSYRFYEQYF. CDR3 nucleotides: TGTGCCAGCAGCTACCGGTTCTACGAGCAGTACTTC.

This clone has just a few counts. In nucleotides, the CDR3 is TGTGCCATCCGGTTCGCAGGGACAAACACTGAAGCTTTCTTT. Encoded protein: CAIRFAGTNTEAFF. This rearrangement joins TRBV10-3 to TRBJ1-1, with D possibly being TRBD1 (6 bases). Germline CDR1 is ENHRY and CDR2 is SYGVKD. V lost 8 bases to trimming and J lost 2 bases, with 15 bases between them. The CDR3 extends over 14 amino acids.

The rearrangement joins TRBV5-1 to TRBJ2-3, with 7 bases identical to TRBD2. The V gene end was trimmed by 6 bases and the J gene end by 5 bases; junction bases not matched to a gene: 12. The CDR3 length is 15 residues. CDR1 and CDR2 (germline): SGHRS, YFSETQ. The CDR3 reads CASTLGAGVGDTQYF. CDR3 nucleotide sequence: TGCGCCAGCACCCTCGGGGCGGGGGTTGGAGATACGCAGTATTTT.

This clone was detected only a few times. The chain recombines TRBV19 with TRBJ1-1; no firm D call. CDR1 is LNHDA, CDR2 SQIVND, per germline (reference sequence). V lost 3 bases and J 12 bases, leaving 11 bases between the germline ends. There are 11 residues in the CDR3. The CDR3 region is CASSIGGGTFF. CDR3 coding DNA: TGTGCCAGTAGTATTGGTGGAGGCACTTTCTTT.

The chain couples TRBV27 to TRBJ1-5; no reliable D call. Per germline, CDR1 MNHEY and CDR2 SMNVEV (reference sequence). V lost 2 bases and J lost 5, with 10 bases in between. The CDR3 contains 14 residues. The CDR3 nucleotides are TGTGCCAGCAGTTTACAGGCGCCGGATCAGCCCCAGCATTTT. Residues: CASSLQAPDQPQHF.

V usage is TRBV7-2 and J usage is TRBJ2-3; a weak D match, TRBD2 (6 bases). The CDR3 runs 13 residues. Between the trimmed V and J ends, which lost 1 base and 6 bases, there was a span of 8 bases. The germline CDR1 and CDR2 sequences are SGHTA and FQGNSA. The CDR3 here is CASSLGAGDTQYF. The CDR3 nucleotides read TGTGCCAGCAGCTTAGGCGCGGGGGATACGCAGTATTTT. The full variable domain, its missing parts supplied by reference TRBV7-2 and TRBJ2-3, is GAGVSQSPSNKVTEKGKDVELRCDPISGHTALYWYRQSLGQGLEFLIYFQGNSAPDKSGLPSDRFSAERTGGSVSTLTIQRTQQEDSAVYLCASSLGAGDTQYFGPGTRLTVL.

This clone was seen more than once but under ten times. The chain combines TRBV6-6 with TRBJ2-5, with D uncertain. Trimming removed 10 bases from V and 5 bases from J, with 20 bases in between. The germline V gene encodes CDR1 MNHNY and CDR2 SVGAGI (reference sequence). This CDR3 region has 14 residues. CDR3 region: CATRGGGSEETQYF. CDR3 in DNA: TGTGCCACGCGTGGCGGTGGGTCAGAGGAGACCCAGTACTTC.

The sample holds a few counts of this clone. This chain connects TRBV4-1 to TRBJ2-1; D not certain. CDR1 and CDR2 from the germline V gene are MGHRA and YSYEKL. The CDR3 is 16 amino acids. Trimming took off 1 base at V and 0 bases at J, with 10 bases between the two ends. CDR3 sequence reads: CASSQVDLLSYNEQFF. The CDR3 bases are TGCGCCAGCAGCCAAGTCGACTTACTCTCCTACAATGAGCAGTTCTTC.

About this clone itself: The same CDR3 can be traced to other DNA sequences in this sample. This chain links TRBV5-1 with TRBJ2-7; 8 bases align to TRBD1. The CDR3 is made up of 14 amino acids. Germline-derived CDR1 and CDR2 are SGHRS and YFSETQ. V shed 6 bases, J shed 3 bases, and the junction held 8 bases outside the gene matches. The CDR3 nucleotides read TGCGCCAGCACCGCGGGGACAGGAGTCTACGAGCAGTACTTC. Amino acid sequence: CASTAGTGVYEQYF.

The table lists this clone with a few counts. The V gene is TRBV6-5, the J gene TRBJ2-3; D is perhaps TRBD2 (6 bases). The CDR3 runs 15 residues. CDR1 is MNHEY and CDR2 is SVGAGI in the germline V gene. V lost 11 bases to trimming and J lost 3 bases, with 21 bases between them. CDR3 residues: CAGSTGTAFTDTQYF. Written as DNA, the CDR3 is TGTGCCGGATCCACCGGGACTGCCTTTACAGATACGCAGTATTTT.

The J gene is TRBJ1-5, the V gene TRBV6-6, with a weak D call TRBD1 (6 bases). This CDR3 contains 14 residues. From germline, CDR1 is MNHNY and CDR2 SVGAGI (reference sequence). The V and J ends lost 6 bases and 7 bases respectively, with 16 bases between them. This CDR3 reads CASRRGGEGQPQHF. CDR3 DNA sequence: TGTGCCAGCAGGAGGGGGGGGGAGGGCCAGCCCCAGCATTTT.

The CDR3 nucleotides are TGTGCCAGCACTTCGGACAGGGGTAATAATTCACCCCTCCACTTT. Translation: CASTSDRGNNSPLHF. The chain combines TRBV6-5 with TRBJ1-6; TRBD1 aligns across 9 bases. Germline trimming cut 7 bases from V and 5 bases from J; bases unmatched to any gene: 6. Germline-derived CDR1 and CDR2 are MNHEY and SVGAGI. The CDR3 has 15 amino acids.

This clone was seen only a few times. The gene calls are TRBV6-6 and TRBJ2-5, with 8 positions matching TRBD2. Germline V gives CDR1 MNHNY, CDR2 SVGAGI (reference sequence). The CDR3 has 13 amino acids. V lost 7 bases, J lost 3 bases, and 4 bases stayed unmatched. The CDR3 is CASTPGGKETQYF. For the CDR3, the DNA is TGTGCCAGCACTCCGGGGGGGAAAGAGACCCAGTACTTC.

The chain couples TRBV27 to TRBJ2-5, with a weak D call TRBD2 (6 bases). The CDR3 spans 13 residues. CDR1 is MNHEY and CDR2 is SMNVEV in the germline V gene (reference sequence). Deletions cut 6 bases from V and 10 bases from J, with 18 bases between. The CDR3 loop is CASSPRGREGQYF. DNA for the CDR3: TGTGCCAGCAGCCCGCGGGGCCGAGAGGGCCAGTACTTC.

The rearrangement joins TRBV7-2 to TRBJ2-4; a possible D gene is TRBD2 (5 bases). This CDR3 has 15 amino acids. With 3 bases removed from V and 8 bases from J, the gap between germline ends came to 17 bases. Germline CDR1 is SGHTA and CDR2 is FQGNSA. Here the CDR3 reads CASSFTGPSGDIQYF. CDR3 in DNA: TGTGCCAGCAGCTTCACCGGACCGAGCGGAGACATTCAGTACTTC.

The chain employs TRBV7-2 and TRBJ1-1; no clear D gene. The CDR3 contains 13 residues. V lost 3 bases to trimming and J lost 7 bases, with 12 bases between them. Germline V gene sequence: CDR1 SGHTA, CDR2 FQGNSA. DNA of the CDR3: TGTGCCAGCAGCTTTATTTTCCGGAGTGAAGCTTTCTTT. Amino acid sequence: CASSFIFRSEAFF.

This clone occurred a few times. V gene TRBV5-1 combines with J gene TRBJ2-3, with D possibly TRBD1 on 6 matching bases. Trimming removed 4 bases from V and 6 bases from J, with 15 bases in between. The V gene's germline CDR1 is SGHRS and CDR2 YFSETQ. CDR3 length: 14 residues. CDR3 sequence: CASSHGQNMDTQYF. The CDR3 nucleotides read TGCGCCAGCAGCCACGGACAGAACATGGATACGCAGTATTTT.

The V and J genes are TRBV9 and TRBJ2-1, with 10 bases that match TRBD2. The CDR3 has 20 residues. CDR1 is SGDLS, CDR2 YYNGEE, per germline. The trim removed 2 bases at V and 5 bases at J, leaving 19 bases unmatched. The CDR3 sequence: CASSVGTSWTSGGFHNEQFF. As DNA, the CDR3 is TGTGCCAGCAGCGTCGGGACATCCTGGACTAGCGGAGGGTTTCACAATGAGCAGTTCTTC.

With respect to this clone: Other DNA sequences in the same sample also yield this CDR3. The gene calls are TRBV5-4 and TRBJ2-5, with TRBD1 identical over 8 bases. The CDR3 covers 14 residues. Germline V gives CDR1 SGHNT, CDR2 YYREEE (reference sequence). J lost 1 base, V lost 1 base, and 0 bases had no gene match. CDR3: CASSLQGAQETQYF. Here the CDR3 DNA reads TGTGCCAGCAGCTTGCAGGGGGCCCAAGAGACCCAGTACTTC.

The chain recombines TRBV9 with TRBJ2-4, with D maybe TRBD2 (6 bases). The CDR3 is 14 residues long. Germline loops: CDR1 SGDLS, CDR2 YYNGEE. The V and J ends lost 4 bases and 8 bases respectively, with 16 bases between them. This CDR3 is CASSRLHGGDIQYF. The DNA of the CDR3 is TGTGCCAGCAGCAGACTACACGGAGGGGACATTCAGTACTTC.

This clone was counted only a few times. This sequence joins TRBV6-5 and TRBJ2-7; no firm D call. The V gene's germline CDR1 is MNHEY and CDR2 SVGAGI. V was shortened by 5 bases and J by 6 bases, with 14 bases between the two germline ends. CDR3 length: 13 residues. The CDR3 spells CASSDPPLGEQYF. In nucleotides, the CDR3 is TGTGCCAGCAGTGACCCTCCCCTAGGCGAGCAGTACTTC.

V and J are TRBV7-9 and TRBJ1-5; D unclear. In germline, CDR1 is SEHNR, CDR2 FQNEAQ (reference sequence). CDR3 length equals 15 residues. V lost 0 bases and J lost 1, with 7 bases in between. The CDR3 reads CASSLAPGSNQPQHF. In DNA, the CDR3 is TGTGCCAGCAGCTTAGCTCCGGGGAGCAATCAGCCCCAGCATTTT.